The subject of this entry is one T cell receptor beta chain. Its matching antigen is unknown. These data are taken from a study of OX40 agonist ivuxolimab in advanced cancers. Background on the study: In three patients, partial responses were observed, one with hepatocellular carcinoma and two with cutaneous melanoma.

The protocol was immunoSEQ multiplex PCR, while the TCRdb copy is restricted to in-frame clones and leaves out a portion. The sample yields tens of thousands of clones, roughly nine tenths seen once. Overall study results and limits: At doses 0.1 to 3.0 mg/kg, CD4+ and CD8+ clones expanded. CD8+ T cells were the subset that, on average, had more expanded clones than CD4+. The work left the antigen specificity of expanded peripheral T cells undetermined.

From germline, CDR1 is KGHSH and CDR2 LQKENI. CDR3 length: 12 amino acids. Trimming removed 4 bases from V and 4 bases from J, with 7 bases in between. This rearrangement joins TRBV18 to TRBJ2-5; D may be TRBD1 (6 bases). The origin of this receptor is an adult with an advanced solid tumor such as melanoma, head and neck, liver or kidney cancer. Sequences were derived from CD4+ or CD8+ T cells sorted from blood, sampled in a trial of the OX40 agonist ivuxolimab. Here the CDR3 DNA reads TGTGCCAGCTCACGGGGGCGAGAGACCCAGTACTTC. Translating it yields CASSRGRETQYF.